The present TCR beta chain was sequenced within a study of blood T cell repertoires in COVID-19. Study-wide context: PBMCs, B-cell-depleted T cells, or T cells were the source of the cDNA or gDNA that made up the material.

Sequencing used immunoSEQ multiplex PCR; TCRdb keeps in-frame clones, though not all of them. Among tens of thousands of clones listed, around 83% were seen once. This sequence was found in a man between 65 and 79 years old with active COVID-19. Sequenced: peripheral blood.

CDR3 sequence reads: CASSVAGSGIYEQYF. CDR3 sequence (DNA): TGTGCCAGCAGCGTAGCGGGTAGCGGGATTTACGAGCAGTACTTC. This chain links TRBV9 with TRBJ2-7, with 8 bases identical to TRBD2. The CDR3 totals 15 residues. J gave up 4 bases and V 0 bases, and 6 bases lay outside the gene matches. Germline V gene sequence: CDR1 SGDLS, CDR2 YYNGEE.